This entry is about one T cell receptor beta chain. TCRdb reprocessed the 5' RACE reads, with one entry per CDR3 protein and no DNA. Listed are approximately 380,000 distinct CDR3 sequences; 2% to 3% falls within the top ten. The data derive from a study of monozygotic twins with inflammatory bowel disease. The CDR3 contains 11 residues. Germline CDR1 reads MNHEY; CDR2 reads SVGEGT. The origin of this receptor is a human donor with ulcerative colitis or Crohn's disease, or a healthy co-twin of an affected twin (not recorded which). This chain joins TRBV6-2 or TRBV6-3 and TRBJ2-1. Sequences were obtained from blood. CDR3 residues: CASSYGWGQFF.